These 13 T cell receptor beta chains came from one sample sequenced in a study of T cells after yellow fever vaccination. MiXCR, run by TCRdb on the 5' RACE reads, gives a single entry per CDR3 protein. The sample comprises hundreds of thousands of distinct CDR3 sequences, roughly 14% of which are singletons, and 11% to 15% rests with the top ten. The material sequenced was PBMCs, taken on the day of the yellow fever booster vaccination. The receptors derive from a man younger than 40 who received the YFV17D yellow fever vaccine.

This clonotype turned up a few times. V and J are TRBV7-2 and TRBJ2-5; TRBD1 matches 7 bases. J was trimmed by 5 bases and V by 5 bases; bases with no gene match: 8. The CDR3 loop spans 14 amino acids. CDR1 SGHTA and CDR2 FQGNSA come from the germline V gene. The CDR3 DNA sequence: TGTGCCAGCAGCCCGGGACAGCAATGGGAGACCCAGTACTTC. Translating it yields CASSPGQQWETQYF.

This clonotype was recorded many times. V is TRBV9 and J is TRBJ2-1, with 9 bases aligning to TRBD2. The germline V gene encodes CDR1 SGDLS and CDR2 YYNGEE. CDR3 length equals 15 residues. V dropped 0 bases and J dropped 9; count of bases not matched to a gene: 7. The CDR3 protein is CASSVGREGAAEQFF. The CDR3 nucleotides read TGTGCCAGCAGCGTAGGGCGGGAGGGCGCCGCTGAGCAGTTCTTC.

This chain links TRBV11-2 with TRBJ2-4; D possibly corresponds to TRBD1 (6 bases). CDR1 and CDR2 (germline): SGHAT, FQNNGV. The CDR3 is made up of 17 amino acids. The V and J ends lost 7 bases and 0 bases respectively, with 19 bases between them. CDR3 sequence reads: CASTQSTGSLAKNIQYF. Written as DNA, the CDR3 is TGTGCCAGCACCCAAAGCACAGGGTCGTTAGCCAAAAACATTCAGTACTTC.

This clonotype was picked up a small number of times. The CDR3 nucleotides are TGTGCCAGTAGTATGACCGGGACACCATATAATTCACCCCTCCACTTT. Translating it yields CASSMTGTPYNSPLHF. The genes are TRBV19 and TRBJ1-6, with D possibly being TRBD1 (6 bases). CDR1 and CDR2 from the germline V gene are LNHDA and SQIVND (reference sequence). Trimming pared 3 bases from V and 4 bases from J, leaving 13 bases between. The CDR3 runs 16 residues. The full variable domain, in which reference TRBV19 and TRBJ1-6 provide the parts outside the CDR3, is DGGITQSPKYLFRKEGQNVTLSCEQNLNHDAMYWYRQDPGQGLRLIYYSQIVNDFQKGDIAEGYSVSREKKESFPLTVTSAQKNPTAFYLCASSMTGTPYNSPLHFGNGTRLTVT.

This sequence joins TRBV6-5 and TRBJ1-3; no firm D call. This CDR3 spans 13 amino acids. The V and J ends lost 3 bases and 4 bases respectively, with 7 bases between them. The germline V gene encodes CDR1 MNHEY and CDR2 SVGAGI. DNA for the CDR3: TGTGCCAGCAGTTATGTGGGAGGAAACACCATATATTTT. Translating it yields CASSYVGGNTIYF.

The chain employs TRBV20-1 and TRBJ2-7; TRBD2 matches 8 bases. Germline V CDR1 and CDR2: DFQATT, SNEGSKA (reference sequence). The CDR3 runs 15 residues. The V segment lost 0 bases and the J segment 6 bases; nucleotides outside the gene matches: 10. The CDR3 sequence is CSARDSTSGQGEQYF. In DNA form, the CDR3 reads TGCAGTGCTAGAGACTCCACTAGCGGTCAGGGCGAGCAGTACTTC.

This clonotype was picked up a small number of times. The chain employs TRBV20-1 and TRBJ2-5, with D perhaps TRBD1 (7 bases). The CDR3 consists of 14 residues. Trimming left V 1 base short and J 5 bases short, with 14 bases between. CDR1 and CDR2 (germline): DFQATT, SNEGSKA (reference sequence). The CDR3 reads CSARVWQGGETQYF. The DNA for the CDR3 is TGCAGTGCTAGAGTTTGGCAGGGGGGTGAGACCCAGTACTTC.

Only one count was recorded for this clonotype. The chain carries TRBV20-1 and TRBJ2-7; no definite D call. CDR1 and CDR2 from the germline V gene are DFQATT and SNEGSKA (reference sequence). Deletions cut 8 bases from V and 3 bases from J, with 14 bases between. The CDR3 totals 12 residues. CDR3 sequence: CSPSLSNYEQYF. In nucleotides, the CDR3 is TGCAGTCCCTCACTGTCTAACTACGAGCAGTACTTC.

This chain uses TRBV20-1 with TRBJ2-1; 8 bases map to TRBD2. V shed 6 bases, J shed 9 bases, and the junction held 10 bases outside the gene matches. The CDR3 consists of 13 residues. Germline CDR1 reads DFQATT; CDR2 reads SNEGSKA (reference sequence). The CDR3, as DNA: TGCAGTGCACACGACCCAGCGGGAGTTGAGCAGTTCTTC. Its translation: CSAHDPAGVEQFF.

This clonotype has more than one count but fewer than ten. The CDR3 DNA reads TGTGCCACCTCCTTAGGCGGGAGCGGAGGTGAGCAGTTCTTC. Amino acid sequence: CATSLGGSGGEQFF. V gene TRBV15 combines with J gene TRBJ2-1; 7 bases match TRBD2. The germline V gene has CDR1 LNHNV and CDR2 YYDKDF (reference sequence). With 8 bases clipped from V and 9 bases from J, the junction kept 13 bases outside the gene matches. This CDR3 spans 14 amino acids.

A few counts support this clonotype. The V gene is TRBV7-2, the J gene TRBJ2-2, with no clear D. With 3 bases removed from V and 0 bases from J, the gap between germline ends came to 8 bases. The CDR3 is 15 amino acids. In germline, CDR1 is SGHTA, CDR2 FQGNSA. The CDR3 region is CASSFISSNTGELFF. The CDR3 coding sequence is TGTGCCAGCAGCTTTATATCTTCGAACACCGGGGAGCTGTTTTTT.

The chain uses TRBV15 and TRBJ2-2; D unresolved. The CDR3 spans 14 residues. The germline gives CDR1 LNHNV, CDR2 YYDKDF (reference sequence). The V end was cut by 0 bases, the J end by 9 bases, with 11 bases between. The CDR3 DNA reads as TGTGCCACCAGCAGAGATACGGAGTACCGGGAGCTGTTTTTT. Translated: CATSRDTEYRELFF.

The rearrangement links TRBV5-1 to TRBJ2-5, with 10 bases aligning to TRBD1. CDR1 is SGHRS and CDR2 is YFSETQ in the germline V gene. The CDR3 has 15 residues. The J segment lost 5 bases and the V segment lost 2 bases, leaving 6 bases of the junction unmatched. CDR3 residues: CASSLPGQGGETQYF. The CDR3 region has the DNA TGCGCCAGCAGCTTACCTGGACAGGGGGGCGAGACCCAGTACTTC.